The clone carrying this T cell receptor (beta chain) was seen a handful of times. This entry comes from a study of early T cells in non-severe SARS-CoV-2 infection. One entry per CDR3 protein results from TCRdb running MiXCR on the 5' RACE reads. The sample lists tens of thousands of distinct CDR3 sequences; around 20% were seen once. Germline CDR1 and CDR2: MGHRA and YSYEKL. Trimming took off 4 bases at V and 3 bases at J, with 13 bases between the two ends. The CDR3 runs to 15 residues. The source was whole blood, collected at baseline. The clonotype was recovered from an adult who was a healthcare worker with PCR-confirmed SARS-CoV-2 infection or an uninfected control (not recorded which). This chain links TRBV4-1 with TRBJ1-5; D may be TRBD1 (6 bases). CDR3 sequence: CASSPIGQYNQPQHF. CDR3 in DNA: TGCGCCAGCAGCCCAATTGGACAGTACAATCAGCCCCAGCATTTT.